The entry that follows covers one TCR beta chain sequence. The data derive from a study of blood T cell repertoires in COVID-19. Study context: Whether acute or convalescent, the COVID-19 samples came from the United States, Italy and Spain. PBMCs, B-cell-depleted T cells, or T cells provided the cDNA or gDNA that made up the material.

V lost 5 bases, J lost 1 base, and 6 bases stayed unmatched. CDR3 length: 15 residues. Germline lookup yields CDR1 SGHKS and CDR2 YYEKEE (reference sequence). Source study methods: Estimated nucleated cell counts came from reference gene primer amplification. The data were produced by immunoSEQ multiplex PCR, yet TCRdb's version contains in-frame clones alone and is incomplete. V, J and clone size reflect that table, while D and trimming were determined from the DNA. The sample has 150,000 to 200,000 clones; over 65% are singletons. What was sequenced was peripheral blood. This TCR was sampled from a woman older than 75 with acute or convalescent COVID-19. This chain joins TRBV5-5 and TRBJ1-5; 7 positions agree with TRBD1. CDR3 residues: CASRPTGASNQPQHF. CDR3 nucleotides: TGTGCCAGCAGGCCAACAGGGGCCAGCAATCAGCCCCAGCATTTT.